The rows below give T cell receptor beta chains drawn from one sample of a study of T cell changes during pregnancy in multiple sclerosis. This table comes from immunoSEQ multiplex PCR, and its TCRdb copy is limited to in-frame clones, with some not included. The sample consists of roughly 62,000 clones, roughly nine tenths of them appearing once. Sequencing used peripheral blood, obtained in the first trimester of pregnancy. These receptors originate from a female donor with multiple sclerosis, enrolled in a pregnancy study. CDR3s include the opening cysteine and the closing phenylalanine or tryptophan. The order of the fields is J gene, clone size, V gene, D gene, CDR3 DNA, CDR3 protein. A D gene is named only where the DNA matches it firmly. Part of the rows lack a size; the others show once, few, many or a class for expanded clones.

>TRBJ2-3|NA|TRBV5-1|NA
TGCGCCAGCAGCTTGGAGACACCTAGCACAGATACGCAGTATTTT
CASSLETPSTDTQYF
>TRBJ2-5|NA|TRBV30|TRBD2
TGTGCCTGGGCGGTAGCGGGAGGGGAGACCCAGTACTTC
CAWAVAGGETQYF
>TRBJ1-1|NA|TRBV29-1|NA
TGCAGCGTTGTTAGGGGAGGGGTGAACACTGAAGCTTTCTTT
CSVVRGGVNTEAFF
>TRBJ1-2|NA|TRBV7-2|TRBD1
TGTGCCAGCAGCTCGGGGGGACAGGGTACAGCTAACTATGGCTACACCTTC
CASSSGGQGTANYGYTF
>TRBJ2-3|NA|TRBV9|TRBD2
TGTGCCAGCAGTGATGGGCGGGGGAGCACAGATACGCAGTATTTT
CASSDGRGSTDTQYF
>TRBJ2-7|NA|TRBV20-1|NA
TGCAGTGCTAGAGAACAGGGAGAGCAGTACTTC
CSAREQGEQYF
>TRBJ2-1|NA|TRBV11-2|NA
TGTGCCAGCAGCCCCAGGGCTAGTAGTAATGAGCAGTTCTTC
CASSPRASSNEQFF
>TRBJ1-3|NA|TRBV11-3|NA
TGTGCCAGCAGCTTAAACAGTCTTGGAAACACCATATATTTT
CASSLNSLGNTIYF
>TRBJ1-2|NA|TRBV7-9|NA
TGTGCCAGCAGCTTAGGGCACAGCTACACCTTC
CASSLGHSYTF
>TRBJ1-4|NA|TRBV6-1|NA
TGTGCCAGCATGCAGCAGGGTTCGCTTAATGAAAAACTGTTTTTT
CASMQQGSLNEKLFF
>TRBJ2-3|NA|TRBV7-9|NA
TGTGCCAGCAGCGATGGACATCGCACAGATACGCAGTATTTT
CASSDGHRTDTQYF
>TRBJ2-2|NA|TRBV7-9|NA
TGTGCCAGCAGCTCCGAGGGACATGTCGGTGGGGAGCTGTTTTTT
CASSSEGHVGGELFF
>TRBJ2-3|NA|TRBV14|NA
TGTGCCAGCAGCCAAGCCGGGAATTTACCCACAGATACGCAGTATTTT
CASSQAGNLPTDTQYF
>TRBJ2-7|NA|TRBV30|NA
TGTGCCTGGAGTGTACGGATTGCGGCTAGCCGGACCTACGAGCAGTACTTC
CAWSVRIAASRTYEQYF
>TRBJ1-5|NA|TRBV5-5|TRBD1
TGTGCCAGCAGCTTGGAAGGGGGCGATCAGCCCCAGCATTTT
CASSLEGGDQPQHF
>TRBJ2-7|NA|TRBV2|NA
TGTGCCAGCAGTGGTTTAGGGGGCTACGAGCAGTACTTC
CASSGLGGYEQYF
>TRBJ2-7|NA|TRBV11-1|NA
TGTGCCAGCAGCTTATATGGGCCCAGCTACGAGCAGTACTTC
CASSLYGPSYEQYF
>TRBJ2-7|NA|TRBV30|NA
TGTGCCTGGAGTGTAGGCGGGGGCGGGTACGAGCAGTACTTC
CAWSVGGGGYEQYF
>TRBJ2-2|NA|TRBV19|NA
TGTGCCAGTAGTGCCCCGAACAGGGCTTCGGATACCGGGGAGCTGTTTTTT
CASSAPNRASDTGELFF
>TRBJ2-1|NA|TRBV7-3|TRBD2
TGTGCCAGCAGCCTTAGCGGGGGGGCCGGTGAGCAGTTCTTC
CASSLSGGAGEQFF
>TRBJ1-3|NA|TRBV7-7|NA
TGTGCCAGCAGCTTAGCGGCGGAGTGGGGAAACACCATATATTTT
CASSLAAEWGNTIYF
>TRBJ1-1|NA|TRBV6-5|NA
TGTGCCAGCAGGGGGCTGAACACTGAAGCTTTCTTT
CASRGLNTEAFF
>TRBJ1-4|NA|TRBV7-9|TRBD1
TGTGCCAGCAGCCCCAGGACAGGGGCGACTGCAACTAATGAAAAACTGTTTTTT
CASSPRTGATATNEKLFF
>TRBJ1-1|NA|TRBV6-4|NA
TGTGCCAGCACAAATGGGGAGCCCACTGAAGCTTTCTTT
CASTNGEPTEAFF
>TRBJ1-4|NA|TRBV7-9|NA
TGTGCCAGCAGCTTAGTAGCGGGATTGAATGAAAAACTGTTTTTT
CASSLVAGLNEKLFF
>TRBJ1-1|NA|TRBV11-2|NA
TGTGCCAGCAGCTCGGGGGTTCCTGAAGCTTTCTTT
CASSSGVPEAFF
>TRBJ2-1|NA|TRBV27|TRBD1
TGTGCCAGCAGGAGGGACAGGGACAATGAGCAGTTCTTC
CASRRDRDNEQFF
>TRBJ2-7|NA|TRBV4-1|TRBD1
TGCGCCAGCAGCCAGGAGACAGGGGAAAGCTCCTACGAGCAGTACTTC
CASSQETGESSYEQYF
>TRBJ2-2|NA|TRBV19|NA
TGTGCCAGTAGTATATTTAAGGGGTCCAACACCGGGGAGCTGTTTTTT
CASSIFKGSNTGELFF
>TRBJ2-3|NA|TRBV2|TRBD2
TGTGCCAGCAGTGCTGCGGGAGGGCCCACAGATACGCAGTATTTT
CASSAAGGPTDTQYF
>TRBJ1-5|NA|TRBV30|NA
TGTGCCTGGGCAGATGAGGGCCGGCAGCCCCAGCATTTT
CAWADEGRQPQHF
>TRBJ1-1|NA|TRBV19|NA
TGTGCCAGTAGTATTCTGGGTTGGGGAGGGGGGAACACTGAAGCTTTCTTT
CASSILGWGGGNTEAFF
>TRBJ1-1|NA|TRBV28|NA
TGTGCCAGCTCACCTGGGGAGATGACTGAAGCTTTCTTT
CASSPGEMTEAFF
>TRBJ1-5|NA|TRBV6-1|NA
TGTGCCTCAGCCTACAGGGGCAATCAGCCCCAGCATTTT
CASAYRGNQPQHF
>TRBJ2-7|once|TRBV5-6|TRBD1
TGTGCCAGCAGCGCATGGACAGGGCCCTACGAGCAGTACTTC
CASSAWTGPYEQYF
>TRBJ2-4|NA|TRBV10-3|NA
TGTGCCATCAGTGAGTGGGGCCAAAACATTCAGTACTTC
CAISEWGQNIQYF
>TRBJ2-1|NA|TRBV5-4|TRBD1
TGTGCCAGCAGTTTGCCGGGACAGGGGGCGGGTGAGCAGTTCTTC
CASSLPGQGAGEQFF
>TRBJ2-1|NA|TRBV12-5|TRBD1
TGTGCTAGTGGTGATCCGGGACAGGGCTACAATGAGCAGTTCTTC
CASGDPGQGYNEQFF
>TRBJ2-7|once|TRBV29-1|TRBD2
TGCAGCGTTGGGCTACATGCGCTGACTAGCGGGGGGGCCAACGAGCAGTACTTC
CSVGLHALTSGGANEQYF
>TRBJ2-2|NA|TRBV30|NA
TGTGCCTGGAGTTGGTGGGGCCGTGGCACCGGGGAGCTGTTTTTT
CAWSWWGRGTGELFF
>TRBJ2-3|NA|TRBV7-3|NA
TGTGCCAGCAGCGAGTTCCAGATTGAGGGCACAGATACGCAGTATTTT
CASSEFQIEGTDTQYF
>TRBJ1-3|NA|TRBV7-9|NA
TGTGCCAGCAGTCTTAGTTTGGGAAACACCATATATTTT
CASSLSLGNTIYF
>TRBJ1-2|NA|TRBV6-5|NA
TGTGCCAGCAGTTACGATCGGTTTTTATCTAACTATGGCTACACCTTC
CASSYDRFLSNYGYTF
>TRBJ2-2|many|TRBV21-1|NA
TGTGCCAGCAGCAAAGAAGGAGTTGATTGGGGGGGGCCACACGCGAACACCGGGGAGCTGTTTTTT
CASSKEGVDWGGPHANTGELFF